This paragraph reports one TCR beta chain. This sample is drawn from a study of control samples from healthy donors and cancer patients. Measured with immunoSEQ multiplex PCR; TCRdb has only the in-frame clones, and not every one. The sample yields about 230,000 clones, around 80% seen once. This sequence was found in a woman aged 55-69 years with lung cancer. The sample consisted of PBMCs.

The CDR3 spells CAGSGEGTDTQYF. The DNA of the CDR3 is TGTGCCGGATCGGGTGAGGGCACAGATACGCAGTATTTT. V and J are TRBV2 and TRBJ2-3; D remains ambiguous. Germline V lookup: CDR1 SNHLY, CDR2 FYNNEI. Trimming left V 11 bases short and J 1 base short, with 13 bases between. The CDR3 covers 13 residues. Together with reference TRBV2 and TRBJ2-3, the CDR3 gives the full variable domain: EPEVTQTPSHQVTQMGQEVILRCVPISNHLYFYWYRQILGQKVEFLVSFYNNEISEKSEIFDDQFSVERPDGSNFTLKIRSTKLEDSAMYFCAGSGEGTDTQYFGPGTRLTVL.